This T cell receptor (beta chain) stems from a study of T cells expressing NK-cell markers. Findings of the study overall: It was still unclear whether expanded NKG2C+ T cell clones were HCMV specific.

CDR3 length: 15 amino acids. The germline V gene encodes CDR1 DFQATT and CDR2 SNEGSKA (reference sequence). Reanalyzing the 5' RACE reads, TCRdb keeps one entry per CDR3 protein, without DNA. This sample's clone table lists under 500,000 distinct CDR3 sequences. Remarks on this clonotype: Antigen unknown.

The sample was blood T cells: a sorted CD56 or NKG2C T cell subset, CD4+ or CD8+ T cells, or bulk PBMC T cells (not recorded which). The sequence came from a woman between 18 and 70 years old in good health. V gene TRBV20-1 combines with J gene TRBJ1-1; lacking DNA, the TRBD1 call made by TCRdb goes unchecked. This CDR3 reads CSARRGSLMNTEAFF.